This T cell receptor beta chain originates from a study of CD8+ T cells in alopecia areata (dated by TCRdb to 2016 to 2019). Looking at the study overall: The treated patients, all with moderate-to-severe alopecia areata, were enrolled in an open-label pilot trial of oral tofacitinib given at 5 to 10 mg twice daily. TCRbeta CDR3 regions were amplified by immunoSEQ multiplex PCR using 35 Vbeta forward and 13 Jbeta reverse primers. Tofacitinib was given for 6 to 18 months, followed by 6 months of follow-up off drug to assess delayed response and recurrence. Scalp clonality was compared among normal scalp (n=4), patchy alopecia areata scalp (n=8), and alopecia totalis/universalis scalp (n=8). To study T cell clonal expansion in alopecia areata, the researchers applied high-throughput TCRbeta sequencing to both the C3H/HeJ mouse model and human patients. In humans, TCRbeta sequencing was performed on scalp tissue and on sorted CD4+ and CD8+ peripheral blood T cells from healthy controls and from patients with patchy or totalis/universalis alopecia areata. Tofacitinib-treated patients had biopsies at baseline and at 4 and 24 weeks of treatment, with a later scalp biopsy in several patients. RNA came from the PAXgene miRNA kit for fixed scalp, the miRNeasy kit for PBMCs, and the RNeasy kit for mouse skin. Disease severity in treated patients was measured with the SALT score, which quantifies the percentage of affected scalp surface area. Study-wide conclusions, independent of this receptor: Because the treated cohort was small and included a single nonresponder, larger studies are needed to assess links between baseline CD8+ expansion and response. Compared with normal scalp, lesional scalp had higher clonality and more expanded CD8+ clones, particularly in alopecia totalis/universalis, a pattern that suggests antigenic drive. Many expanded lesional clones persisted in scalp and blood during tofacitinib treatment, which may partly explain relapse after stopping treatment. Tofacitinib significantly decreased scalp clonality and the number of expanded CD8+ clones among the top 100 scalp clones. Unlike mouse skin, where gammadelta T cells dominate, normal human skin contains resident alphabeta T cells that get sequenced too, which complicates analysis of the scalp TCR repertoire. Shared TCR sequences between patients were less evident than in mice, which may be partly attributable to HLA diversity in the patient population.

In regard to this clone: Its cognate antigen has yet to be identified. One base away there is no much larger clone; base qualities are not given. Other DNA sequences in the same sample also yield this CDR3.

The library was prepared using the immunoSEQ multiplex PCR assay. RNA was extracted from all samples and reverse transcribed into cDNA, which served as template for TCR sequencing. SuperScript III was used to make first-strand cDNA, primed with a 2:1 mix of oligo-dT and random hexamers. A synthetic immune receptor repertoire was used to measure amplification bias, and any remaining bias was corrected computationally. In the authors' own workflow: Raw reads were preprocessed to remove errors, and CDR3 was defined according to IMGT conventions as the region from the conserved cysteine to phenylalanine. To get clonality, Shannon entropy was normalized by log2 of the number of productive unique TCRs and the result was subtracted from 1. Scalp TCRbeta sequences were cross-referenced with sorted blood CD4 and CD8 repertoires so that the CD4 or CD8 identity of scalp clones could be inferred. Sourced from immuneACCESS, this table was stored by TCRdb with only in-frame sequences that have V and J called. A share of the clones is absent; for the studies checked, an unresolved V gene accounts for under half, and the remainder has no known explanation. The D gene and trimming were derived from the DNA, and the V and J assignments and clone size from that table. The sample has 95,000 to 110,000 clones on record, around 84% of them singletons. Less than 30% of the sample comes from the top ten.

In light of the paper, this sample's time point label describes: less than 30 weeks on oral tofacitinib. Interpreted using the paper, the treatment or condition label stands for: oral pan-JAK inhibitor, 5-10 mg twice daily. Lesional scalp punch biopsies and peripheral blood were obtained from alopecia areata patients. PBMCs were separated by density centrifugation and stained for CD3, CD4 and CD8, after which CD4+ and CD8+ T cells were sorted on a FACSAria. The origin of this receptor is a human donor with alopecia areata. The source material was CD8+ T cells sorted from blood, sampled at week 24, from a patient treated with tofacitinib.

The CDR3 region has the sequence CASSLPGQGIYEQYF. The DNA sequence reads TGTGCCAGCAGTTTACCGGGACAGGGCATATACGAGCAGTACTTC. This receptor chain uses TRBV27 and TRBJ2-7, and TRBD1 matches 9 of the central bases. As encoded in the germline V gene (reference sequence), CDR1 is MNHEY while CDR2 is SMNVEV. The CDR3 starts with the cysteine, ends with the phenylalanine, and has 15 residues. The only DNA kept is the CDR3, 45 bases in frame from the first base. The germline V end is reduced by 2 bases and the J end by 4 bases; junction bases left unmatched: 6.